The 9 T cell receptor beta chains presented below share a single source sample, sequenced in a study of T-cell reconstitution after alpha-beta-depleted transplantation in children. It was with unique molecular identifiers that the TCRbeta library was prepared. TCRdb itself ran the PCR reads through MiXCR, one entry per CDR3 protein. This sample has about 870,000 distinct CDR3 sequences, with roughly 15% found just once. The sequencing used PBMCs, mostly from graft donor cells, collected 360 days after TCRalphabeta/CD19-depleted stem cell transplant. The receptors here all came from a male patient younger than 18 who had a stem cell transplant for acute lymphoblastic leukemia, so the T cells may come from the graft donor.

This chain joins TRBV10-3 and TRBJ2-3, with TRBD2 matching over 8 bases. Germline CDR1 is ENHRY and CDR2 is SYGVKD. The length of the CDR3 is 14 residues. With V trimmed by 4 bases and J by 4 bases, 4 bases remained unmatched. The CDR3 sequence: CAISVGRVADTQYF. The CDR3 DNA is TGTGCCATCAGTGTCGGGAGGGTCGCAGATACGCAGTATTTT.

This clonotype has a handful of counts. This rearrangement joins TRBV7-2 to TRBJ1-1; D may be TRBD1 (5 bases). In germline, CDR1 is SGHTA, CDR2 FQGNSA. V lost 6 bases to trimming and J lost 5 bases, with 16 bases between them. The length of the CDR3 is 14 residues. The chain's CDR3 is CASSPRGGWTEAFF. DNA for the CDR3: TGTGCCAGCAGTCCGAGGGGAGGTTGGACTGAAGCTTTCTTT.

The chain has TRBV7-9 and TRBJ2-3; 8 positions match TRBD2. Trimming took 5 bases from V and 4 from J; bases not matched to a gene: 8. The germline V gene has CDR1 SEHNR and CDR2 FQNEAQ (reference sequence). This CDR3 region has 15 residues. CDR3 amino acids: CASSADGTRADTQYF. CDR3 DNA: TGTGCCAGCAGCGCTGACGGGACTAGGGCAGATACGCAGTATTTT.

CDR3 amino acids: CSAKLIRGTAGNQPQHF. The CDR3 region has the DNA TGCAGTGCTAAACTTATTCGGGGAACAGCTGGCAATCAGCCCCAGCATTTT. V and J are TRBV20-1 and TRBJ1-5, with D unresolved. Germline CDR1 DFQATT, CDR2 SNEGSKA (reference sequence). This CDR3 is built from 17 residues. Trimming took 4 bases from V and 2 from J, leaving 21 bases between them.

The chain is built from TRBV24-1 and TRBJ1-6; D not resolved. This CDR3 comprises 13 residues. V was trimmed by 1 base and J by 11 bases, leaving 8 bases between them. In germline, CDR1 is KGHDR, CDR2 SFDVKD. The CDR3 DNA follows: TGTGCCACCAGTGATTTCCGGGGTACACCCCTCCACTTT. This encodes CATSDFRGTPLHF.

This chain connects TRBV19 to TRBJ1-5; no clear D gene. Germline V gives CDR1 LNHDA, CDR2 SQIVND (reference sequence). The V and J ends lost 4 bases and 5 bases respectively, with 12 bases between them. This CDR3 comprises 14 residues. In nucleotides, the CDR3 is TGTGCCAGTAGTAAGGGAAACCGATATCAGCCCCAGCATTTT. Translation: CASSKGNRYQPQHF.

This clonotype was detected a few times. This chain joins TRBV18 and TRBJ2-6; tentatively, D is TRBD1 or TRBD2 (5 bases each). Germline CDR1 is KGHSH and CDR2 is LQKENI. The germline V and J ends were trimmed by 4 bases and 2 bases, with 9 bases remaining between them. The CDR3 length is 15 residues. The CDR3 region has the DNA TGTGCCAGCTCACGAGGGGTGGCTGGGGCCAACGTCCTGACTTTC. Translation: CASSRGVAGANVLTF.

CDR3 coding DNA: TGTGCCAGCAGTTATCTGGGGGTCGGGGAGCAGTACTTC. Protein product: CASSYLGVGEQYF. The chain combines TRBV6-2 or TRBV6-3 with TRBJ2-7; the D call may be TRBD1 or TRBD2 (5 bases each). With 3 bases removed from V and 7 bases from J, the gap between germline ends came to 13 bases. Looked up from germline, CDR1 is MNHEY and CDR2 is SVGEGT. The CDR3 loop spans 13 amino acids.

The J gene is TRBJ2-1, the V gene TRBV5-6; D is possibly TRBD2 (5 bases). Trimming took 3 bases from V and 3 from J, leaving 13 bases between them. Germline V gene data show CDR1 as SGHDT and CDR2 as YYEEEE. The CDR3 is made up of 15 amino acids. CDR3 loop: CASSSWTLRYNEQFF. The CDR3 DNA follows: TGTGCCAGCAGCTCCTGGACTCTACGCTACAATGAGCAGTTCTTC. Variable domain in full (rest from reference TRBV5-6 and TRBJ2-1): DAGVTQSPTHLIKTRGQQVTLRCSPKSGHDTVSWYQQALGQGPQFIFQYYEEEERQRGNFPDRFSGHQFPNYSSELNVNALLLGDSALYLCASSSWTLRYNEQFFGPGTRLTVL.